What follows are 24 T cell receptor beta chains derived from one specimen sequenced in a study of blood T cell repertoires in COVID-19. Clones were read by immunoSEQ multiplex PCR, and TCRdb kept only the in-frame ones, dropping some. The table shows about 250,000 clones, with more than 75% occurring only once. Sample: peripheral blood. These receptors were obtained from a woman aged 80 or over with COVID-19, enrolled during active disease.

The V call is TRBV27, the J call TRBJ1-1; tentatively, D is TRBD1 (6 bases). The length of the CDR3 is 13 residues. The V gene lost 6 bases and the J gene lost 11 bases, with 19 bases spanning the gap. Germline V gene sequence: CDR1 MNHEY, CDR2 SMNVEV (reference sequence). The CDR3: CASRGLGAGWAFF. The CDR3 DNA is TGTGCCAGCAGGGGTTTGGGGGCCGGGTGGGCTTTCTTT.

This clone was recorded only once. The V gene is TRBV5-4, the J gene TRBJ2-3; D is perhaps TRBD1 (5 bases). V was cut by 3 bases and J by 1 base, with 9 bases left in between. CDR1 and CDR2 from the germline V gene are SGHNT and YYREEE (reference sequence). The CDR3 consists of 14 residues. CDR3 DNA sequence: TGTGCCAGCAGCTCCCCGACAGGCACAGATACGCAGTATTTT. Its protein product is CASSSPTGTDTQYF.

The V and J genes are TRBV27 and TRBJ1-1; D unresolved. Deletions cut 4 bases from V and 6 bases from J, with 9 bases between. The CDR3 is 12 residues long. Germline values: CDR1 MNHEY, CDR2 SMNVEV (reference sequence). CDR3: CASSSVKSEAFF. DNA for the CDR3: TGTGCCAGCAGTTCTGTTAAATCTGAAGCTTTCTTT.

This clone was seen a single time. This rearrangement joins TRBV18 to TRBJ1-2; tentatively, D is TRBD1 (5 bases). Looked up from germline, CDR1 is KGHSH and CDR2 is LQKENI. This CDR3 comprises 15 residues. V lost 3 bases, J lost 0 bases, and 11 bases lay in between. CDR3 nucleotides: TGTGCCAGCTCACCGCAGGGCGCTTCTAACTATGGCTACACCTTC. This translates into CASSPQGASNYGYTF.

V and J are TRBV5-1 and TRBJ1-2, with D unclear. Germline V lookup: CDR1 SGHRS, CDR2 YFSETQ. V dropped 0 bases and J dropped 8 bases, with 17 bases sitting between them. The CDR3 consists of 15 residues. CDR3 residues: CASSLVGDSSGGYTF. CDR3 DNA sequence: TGCGCCAGCAGCTTGGTTGGAGATTCCTCCGGGGGCTACACCTTC.

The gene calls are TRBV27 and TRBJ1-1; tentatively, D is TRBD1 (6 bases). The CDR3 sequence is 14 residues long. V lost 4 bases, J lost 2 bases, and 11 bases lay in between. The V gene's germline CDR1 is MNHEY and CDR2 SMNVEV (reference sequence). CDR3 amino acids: CASSSGTTNTEAFF. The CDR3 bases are TGTGCCAGCAGTTCCGGGACAACTAACACTGAAGCTTTCTTT.

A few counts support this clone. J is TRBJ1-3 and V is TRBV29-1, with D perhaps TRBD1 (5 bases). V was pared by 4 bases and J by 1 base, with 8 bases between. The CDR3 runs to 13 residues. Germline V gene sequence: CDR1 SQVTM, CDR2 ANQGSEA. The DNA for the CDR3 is TGCAGCGTTGGAAGGGGTTCTGGAAACACCATATATTTT. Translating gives CSVGRGSGNTIYF.

The CDR3 is CASSSDPLDNSPLHF. Written as DNA, the CDR3 is TGCGCCAGCAGCTCGGATCCGCTAGATAATTCACCCCTCCACTTT. The chain is built from TRBV5-1 and TRBJ1-6; D not resolved. This CDR3 region has 15 residues. Germline V CDR1 and CDR2: SGHRS, YFSETQ. V was clipped by 3 bases and J by 5 bases, with 12 bases between them.

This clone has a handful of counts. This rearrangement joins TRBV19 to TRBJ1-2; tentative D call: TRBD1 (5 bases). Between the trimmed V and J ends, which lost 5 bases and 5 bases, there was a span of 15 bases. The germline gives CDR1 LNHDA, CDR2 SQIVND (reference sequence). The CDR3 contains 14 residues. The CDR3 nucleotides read TGTGCCAGTAGTGGCCAGGATGGGGGGTATGGCTACACCTTC. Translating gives CASSGQDGGYGYTF.

CDR3 protein: CASTFIAPDRGRPARGYTF. The CDR3 DNA reads as TGTGCCAGCACCTTTATTGCCCCTGACAGGGGGCGGCCTGCGCGTGGCTACACCTTC. The rearrangement uses TRBV27 and TRBJ1-2; 10 bases map to TRBD1. After removal of 7 bases from V and 7 bases from J, the junction contained 24 bases not matched to a gene. Per the germline V gene, CDR1 is MNHEY and CDR2 is SMNVEV (reference sequence). The CDR3 runs 19 residues.

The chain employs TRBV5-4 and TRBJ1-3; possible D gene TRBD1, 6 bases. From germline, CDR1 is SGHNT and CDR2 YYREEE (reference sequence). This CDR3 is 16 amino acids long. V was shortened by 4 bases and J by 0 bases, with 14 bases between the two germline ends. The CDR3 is CASSPGGRSSGNTIYF. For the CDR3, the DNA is TGTGCCAGCAGCCCTGGGGGCAGAAGCTCTGGAAACACCATATATTTT.

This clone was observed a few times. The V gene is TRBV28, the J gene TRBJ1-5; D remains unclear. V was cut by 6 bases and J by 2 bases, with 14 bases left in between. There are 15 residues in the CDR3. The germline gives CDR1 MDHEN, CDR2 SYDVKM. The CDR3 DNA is TGTGCCAGCAGGACACTGACAATAGGCAATCAGCCCCAGCATTTT. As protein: CASRTLTIGNQPQHF.

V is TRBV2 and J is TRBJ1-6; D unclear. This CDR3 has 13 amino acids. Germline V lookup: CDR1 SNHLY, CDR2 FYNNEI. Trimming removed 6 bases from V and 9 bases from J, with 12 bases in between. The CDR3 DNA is TGTGCCAGCAGCCCTCCGGGGAGTTCACCCCTCCACTTT. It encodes CASSPPGSSPLHF. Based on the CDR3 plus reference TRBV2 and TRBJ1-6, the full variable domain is EPEVTQTPSHQVTQMGQEVILRCVPISNHLYFYWYRQILGQKVEFLVSFYNNEISEKSEIFDDQFSVERPDGSNFTLKIRSTKLEDSAMYFCASSPPGSSPLHFGNGTRLTVT.

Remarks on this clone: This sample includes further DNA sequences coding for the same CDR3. CDR3 bases: TGCGCCAGCAGCTTGGCGGCTAACTATGGCTACACCTTC. Protein sequence: CASSLAANYGYTF. V usage is TRBV5-1 and J usage is TRBJ1-2; D call uncertain. CDR3 length: 13 amino acids. Germline values: CDR1 SGHRS, CDR2 YFSETQ. V lost 0 bases and J 0 bases, leaving 3 bases between the germline ends.

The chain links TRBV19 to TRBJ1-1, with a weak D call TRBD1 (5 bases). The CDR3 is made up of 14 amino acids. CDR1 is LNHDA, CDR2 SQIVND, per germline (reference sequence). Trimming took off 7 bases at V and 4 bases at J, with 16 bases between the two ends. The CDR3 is CASTADIRGTEAFF. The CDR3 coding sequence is TGTGCCAGTACCGCGGACATCCGCGGCACTGAAGCTTTCTTT.

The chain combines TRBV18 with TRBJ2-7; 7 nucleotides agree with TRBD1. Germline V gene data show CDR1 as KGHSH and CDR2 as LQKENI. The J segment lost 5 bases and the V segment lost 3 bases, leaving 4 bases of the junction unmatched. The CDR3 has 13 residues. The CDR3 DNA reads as TGTGCCAGCTCACCGAGGCAGGGGGACGAGCAGTACGTC. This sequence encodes CASSPRQGDEQYV.

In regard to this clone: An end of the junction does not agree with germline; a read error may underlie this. Written as DNA, the CDR3 is TGTGCCGGCAGCAGGGGGAAGAACACTGAAGCTTTCTTT. Residues: CAGSRGKNTEAFF. V gene TRBV7-3 combines with J gene TRBJ1-1; 7 nucleotides align to TRBD1. The germline V gene has CDR1 SGHTA and CDR2 FQGTGA. The length of the CDR3 is 13 residues.

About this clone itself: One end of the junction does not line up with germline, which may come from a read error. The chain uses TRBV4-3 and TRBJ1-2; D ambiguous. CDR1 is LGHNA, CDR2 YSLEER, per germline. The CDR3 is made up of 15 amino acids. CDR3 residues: CASSQEYLNNYSYTF. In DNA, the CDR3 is TGCGCCAGCAGCCAAGAGTACTTGAATAACTATAGCTACACCTTC.

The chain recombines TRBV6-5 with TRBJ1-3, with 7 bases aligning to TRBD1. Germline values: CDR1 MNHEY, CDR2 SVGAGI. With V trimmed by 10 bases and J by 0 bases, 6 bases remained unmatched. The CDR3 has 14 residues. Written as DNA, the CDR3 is TGTGCCACTAGGGACAGCGCCTCTGGAAACACCATATATTTT. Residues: CATRDSASGNTIYF.

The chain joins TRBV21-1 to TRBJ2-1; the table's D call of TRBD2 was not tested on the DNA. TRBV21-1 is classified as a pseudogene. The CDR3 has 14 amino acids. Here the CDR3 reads CASSQGSSYNEQFF. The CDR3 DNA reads TGTGCCAGCAGCCAAGGTAGCTCCTACAATGAGCAGTTCTTC.

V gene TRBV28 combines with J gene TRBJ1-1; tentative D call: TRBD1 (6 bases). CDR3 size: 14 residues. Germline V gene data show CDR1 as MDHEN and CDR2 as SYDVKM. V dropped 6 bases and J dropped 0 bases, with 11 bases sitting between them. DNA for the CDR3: TGTGCCAGCAGACCCGGGACACTGAACACTGAAGCTTTCTTT. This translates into CASRPGTLNTEAFF.

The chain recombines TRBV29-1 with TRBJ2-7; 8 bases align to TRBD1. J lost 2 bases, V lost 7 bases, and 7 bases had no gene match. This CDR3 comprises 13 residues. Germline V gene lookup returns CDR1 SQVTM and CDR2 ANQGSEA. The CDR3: CSAARDRTYEQYF. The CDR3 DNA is TGCAGCGCTGCTCGGGACAGGACCTACGAGCAGTACTTC.

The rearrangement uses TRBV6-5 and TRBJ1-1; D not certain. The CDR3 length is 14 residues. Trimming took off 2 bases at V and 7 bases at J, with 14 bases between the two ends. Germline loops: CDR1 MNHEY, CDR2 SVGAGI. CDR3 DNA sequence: TGTGCCAGCAGTTACCCGACGGGGTCGGGTGAAGCTTTCTTT. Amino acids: CASSYPTGSGEAFF.

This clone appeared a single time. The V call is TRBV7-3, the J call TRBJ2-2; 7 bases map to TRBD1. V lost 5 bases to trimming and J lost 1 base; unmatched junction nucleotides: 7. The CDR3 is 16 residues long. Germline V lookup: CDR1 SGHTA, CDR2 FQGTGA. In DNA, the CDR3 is TGTGCCAGCAGCCCGAGGCCAGGGGGGAACACCGGGGAGCTGTTTTTT. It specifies CASSPRPGGNTGELFF.